Listed here is a single T cell receptor beta chain. Germline is not matched at one junction end, which may reflect a read error. The data were taken from a study of early T cells in non-severe SARS-CoV-2 infection. Using its own MiXCR run on the 5' RACE reads, TCRdb lists one record per CDR3 protein. The sample records tens of thousands of distinct CDR3 sequences, approximately 13% being singletons. This TCR derives from an adult who was a healthcare worker with PCR-confirmed SARS-CoV-2 infection or an uninfected control (not recorded which). The sequenced sample consisted of whole blood.

The chain's CDR3 is CASSLAGQGSSGTNVLTF. The DNA of the CDR3 is TGTGCCAGCAGTTTAGCGGGACAGGGATCCTCTGGGACCAACGTCCTGACTTTC. The chain links TRBV12-3 or TRBV12-4 to TRBJ2-6, with 9 bases matching TRBD1. CDR3 size: 18 residues.